This record covers a single TCR beta chain. It was with random hexamers that roughly 0.45 to 1 ug RNA was reverse transcribed. Coverage of TCR beta CDR3 amplification by immunoSEQ multiplex PCR extended to 54 Vbeta and 13 Jbeta. TCRdb re-called the immunoSEQ multiplex PCR reads with MiXCR, one entry per CDR3 protein. The sample contains about 210,000 distinct CDR3 sequences, approximately 95% of which appear only once. These data belong to a study of CD8 T cells in Susac syndrome. The CDR3 runs to 14 residues. The J segment lost 5 bases and the V segment lost 6 bases, leaving 5 bases of the junction unmatched. CDR1 is SGHRS and CDR2 is YFSETQ in the germline V gene. Peripheral blood CD8+ and CD4+ T cells were profiled by TCR beta sequencing. Negative isolation yielded CD4+ and CD8+ T cells, and FACS enriched TEMRA cells.

V and J are TRBV5-1 and TRBJ1-6, with 7 bases matching TRBD1. The receptor's source is a human donor with multiple sclerosis. The sample consisted of CD4+ T cells from PBMCs. The chain's CDR3 is CASKEGADNSPLHF. The CDR3 bases are TGCGCCAGCAAGGAGGGGGCTGATAATTCACCCCTCCACTTT.